One sample yielded the 29 T cell receptor beta chains listed below, sequenced in a study of regulatory T cells in long-lasting Graves disease. Noted time point: newly diagnosed GD, antithyroid drugs for less than 3 months. The authors made the TCR library using RNA they extracted from PBMCs. CDR3 regions were amplified by Arm-PCR using iRepertoire HTBI primers to build TCR beta libraries. TCRdb reprocessed the multiplex PCR reads via MiXCR and lists one record per CDR3 protein. The sample contains 440,000 or so distinct CDR3 sequences, around 17% of which appear only once. This same sample was also part of a study on T cells in Graves' hyperthyroidism and ophthalmopathy.

Sequenced material: peripheral blood mononuclear cells (PBMCs), taken at new diagnosis, from a patient treated with antithyroid drugs. The receptors stem from a woman in her twenties or thirties with Graves disease.

About this clonotype itself: A far more abundant clone sits one base away, making this likely a read error. V gene TRBV10-3 combines with J gene TRBJ1-1; D ambiguous. The germline CDR1 and CDR2 sequences are ENHRY and SYGVKD. This CDR3 is built from 13 residues. In DNA, the CDR3 is TGTGCCAACAGTTTCGCGACGGGCACTGAAGCTTTCTTT. This encodes CANSFATGTEAFF.

This clonotype was observed a few times. The chain is built from TRBV19 and TRBJ1-3; D gene unclear. There are 15 residues in the CDR3. Trimming removed 3 bases at V and 0 bases at J, with 9 bases between. CDR1 LNHDA and CDR2 SQIVND come from the germline V gene (reference sequence). The CDR3: CASSITDHSGNTIYF. In nucleotides, the CDR3 is TGTGCCAGTAGTATTACAGACCACTCTGGAAACACCATATATTTT.

This clonotype has a handful of counts. This could be a read error, since a much larger clone is one nucleotide away. The chain has TRBV18 and TRBJ2-3; D gene ambiguous. The CDR3 has 16 residues. Germline assignment: CDR1 KGHSH and CDR2 LQKENI. Trimming took off 5 bases at V and 0 bases at J, with 15 bases between the two ends. The CDR3 reads CASSAEAGPSTDTQYF. The CDR3 DNA follows: TGTGCCAGCTCAGCTGAGGCAGGACCTAGCACAGATACGCAGTATTTT.

This clonotype was counted ten times or more. J is TRBJ2-3 and V is TRBV28; D is possibly TRBD1 (9 bases). CDR3 length equals 17 residues. Germline lookup yields CDR1 MDHEN and CDR2 SYDVKM. Trimming removed 5 bases from V and 4 bases from J, with 22 bases in between. The CDR3 nucleotides are TGTGCCAGCAGTGTAGCGGGACAGGGCGAAGGGTCAGATACGCAGTATTTT. It yields the protein CASSVAGQGEGSDTQYF.

This clonotype came up once. This sequence joins TRBV6-9 and TRBJ1-1; D unclear. This CDR3 has 14 amino acids. Germline CDR1 reads MNHGY; CDR2 reads SVAAGI. Trimming left V 3 bases short and J 4 bases short, with 12 bases between. For the CDR3, the DNA is TGTGCCAGCAGTTACTCAGGTCTTGGCACTGAAGCTTTCTTT. It specifies CASSYSGLGTEAFF.

The chain employs TRBV29-1 and TRBJ2-3, with unresolved D. V gave up 1 base and J gave up 8 bases, with 19 bases separating them. This CDR3 has 15 residues. CDR1 SQVTM and CDR2 ANQGSEA come from the germline V gene. The CDR3 is CSVEVMKSRVGTQYF. Here the CDR3 DNA reads TGCAGCGTTGAAGTGATGAAGAGTCGGGTCGGTACGCAGTATTTT.

This clonotype appeared a few times. This sequence joins TRBV20-1 and TRBJ2-5; a possible D gene is TRBD2 (6 bases). Germline values: CDR1 DFQATT, CDR2 SNEGSKA (reference sequence). The V and J ends lost 4 bases and 5 bases respectively, with 14 bases between them. The CDR3 extends over 13 amino acids. The CDR3 reads CSATLAGRETQYF. In nucleotides, the CDR3 is TGCAGTGCTACTCTGGCGGGGCGGGAGACCCAGTACTTC.

This clonotype was detected ten times or more. The V call is TRBV7-9, the J call TRBJ1-1; tentatively, D is TRBD1 (5 bases). This CDR3 is built from 15 residues. The germline V gene encodes CDR1 SEHNR and CDR2 FQNEAQ (reference sequence). Trimming took off 7 bases at V and 5 bases at J, with 20 bases between the two ends. The CDR3 sequence: CASTLRSRVETEAFF. In DNA form, the CDR3 reads TGTGCCAGCACCCTTCGGAGCAGGGTGGAGACTGAAGCTTTCTTT.

This clonotype was counted ten times or more. The rearrangement joins TRBV4-1 to TRBJ2-5, with a tentative D call TRBD1 (5 bases). The CDR3 consists of 13 residues. The V end was cut by 3 bases, the J end by 2 bases, with 7 bases between. CDR1 is MGHRA and CDR2 is YSYEKL in the germline V gene. This chain's CDR3 is CASSQQGQETQYF. The DNA of the CDR3 is TGCGCCAGCAGCCAGCAGGGACAAGAGACCCAGTACTTC.

Turning to this clonotype: A read error is possible here, since a much larger clone lies one base away. The genes are TRBV7-2 and TRBJ2-1, with 7 nucleotides matching TRBD1. This CDR3 has 16 amino acids. Germline assignment: CDR1 SGHTA and CDR2 FQGNSA. The CDR3 region is CASSLALRGPGNAQFF. In DNA form, the CDR3 reads TGTGCCAGCAGCTTAGCGTTGAGGGGGCCTGGGAATGCGCAGTTCTTC.

This clonotype was counted between two and nine times. The J gene is TRBJ2-7, the V gene TRBV15; D not resolved. With 0 bases removed from V and 5 bases from J, the gap between germline ends came to 14 bases. This CDR3 contains 15 residues. Looked up from germline, CDR1 is LNHNV and CDR2 is YYDKDF (reference sequence). The CDR3 here is CATSRDRPERDEQYF. DNA for the CDR3: TGTGCCACCAGCAGAGATAGGCCAGAACGGGACGAGCAGTACTTC.

Ten or more counts support this clonotype. The genes are TRBV2 and TRBJ2-1; D uncertain. The CDR3 has 12 residues. Trimming shortened V by 10 bases and J by 4 bases, and 11 bases separated the two germline ends. CDR1 is SNHLY and CDR2 is FYNNEI in the germline V gene. For the CDR3, the DNA is TGTGCCATCCGGAGCAGTTACAATGAGCAGTTCTTC. It codes for CAIRSSYNEQFF.

This clonotype was recorded a few times. The chain carries TRBV6-2 or TRBV6-3 and TRBJ2-7; 9 bases align to TRBD1. V dropped 3 bases and J dropped 6; count of bases not matched to a gene: 9. Germline V gene data show CDR1 as MNHEY and CDR2 as SVGEGT. This CDR3 comprises 15 residues. The CDR3 DNA reads as TGTGCCAGCAGTTATCGGGGGACAGGGCATCGCGAGCAGTACTTC. This sequence encodes CASSYRGTGHREQYF.

This clonotype was seen many times. CDR3 region: CASSLGQAGGPSNTGELFF. As DNA, the CDR3 is TGTGCCAGCAGCTTAGGCCAAGCCGGGGGGCCCTCGAACACCGGGGAGCTGTTTTTT. This chain uses TRBV11-2 with TRBJ2-2; D is perhaps TRBD2 (7 bases). This CDR3 comprises 19 residues. Germline V gene lookup returns CDR1 SGHAT and CDR2 FQNNGV. V was clipped by 1 base and J by 0 bases, with 18 bases between them.

This clonotype was counted many times. The chain has TRBV27 and TRBJ1-6; no reliable D call. This CDR3 region has 13 residues. In germline, CDR1 is MNHEY, CDR2 SMNVEV (reference sequence). Trimming took 7 bases from V and 10 from J, leaving 14 bases between them. CDR3: CASTTERGSPLHF. Here the CDR3 DNA reads TGTGCCAGCACCACGGAGCGAGGATCACCCCTCCACTTT.

This clonotype was detected a few times. CDR3: CASSLDEAGELFF. As DNA, the CDR3 is TGTGCCAGCAGTTTGGATGAGGCCGGGGAGCTGTTTTTT. The chain recombines TRBV28 with TRBJ2-2, with D unclear. Looked up from germline, CDR1 is MDHEN and CDR2 is SYDVKM. V was trimmed by 3 bases and J by 6 bases, leaving 8 bases between them. The CDR3 spans 13 residues.

This clonotype was observed a handful of times. At one end the junction does not follow the germline gene, possibly because of a read error. The J gene is TRBJ1-2, the V gene TRBV27; D not certain. Germline V gives CDR1 MNHEY, CDR2 SMNVEV (reference sequence). The CDR3 extends over 15 amino acids. This CDR3 reads CARSLLGSYPYGYTF. As DNA, the CDR3 is TGTGCCCGCAGTTTACTGGGCTCCTACCCCTATGGCTACACCTTC.

This clonotype was counted many times. The chain combines TRBV11-2 with TRBJ2-1; no firm D call. Germline values: CDR1 SGHAT, CDR2 FQNNGV. The CDR3 runs 14 residues. V lost 7 bases and J lost 5, with 15 bases in between. CDR3 loop: CASNQRDLDNEQFF. The DNA for the CDR3 is TGTGCCAGCAACCAAAGGGATCTGGACAATGAGCAGTTCTTC.

The gene calls are TRBV7-6 and TRBJ2-1; the D is unclear. Trimming cost V 8 bases and J 4 bases, with 9 bases left between them. This CDR3 contains 12 residues. Germline V lookup: CDR1 SGHVS, CDR2 FNYEAQ. CDR3 DNA: TGTGCCAGCGCCCCTCGGTACAATGAGCAGTTCTTC. Translation: CASAPRYNEQFF.

This clonotype was counted many times. V and J are TRBV10-3 and TRBJ2-1, with 8 positions matching TRBD2. The V and J ends lost 6 bases and 8 bases, in that order; junction bases with no gene match: 9. This CDR3 has 14 amino acids. The germline V gene encodes CDR1 ENHRY and CDR2 SYGVKD. Here the CDR3 reads CAIRTGGPVDEQFF. CDR3 coding DNA: TGTGCCATCAGGACGGGAGGGCCTGTCGATGAGCAGTTCTTC.

This clonotype was seen at least ten times. The genes are TRBV6-1 and TRBJ1-1; 8 bases are a match to TRBD1. Per the germline V gene, CDR1 is MNHNS and CDR2 is SASEGT. The trim removed 10 bases at V and 0 bases at J, leaving 10 bases unmatched. The CDR3 sequence is 15 residues long. CDR3 residues: CATGQGRFMNTEAFF. In DNA, the CDR3 is TGTGCCACCGGACAGGGCCGTTTCATGAACACTGAAGCTTTCTTT.

This clonotype has ten or more counts. V gene TRBV11-2 combines with J gene TRBJ1-1; D is unclear. V was pared by 10 bases and J by 4 bases, with 22 bases between. The CDR3 has 15 residues. The V gene's germline CDR1 is SGHAT and CDR2 FQNNGV. The CDR3 sequence is CATTPPLVAATEAFF. Written as DNA, the CDR3 is TGTGCCACCACCCCTCCCCTAGTCGCGGCCACTGAAGCTTTCTTT.

The CDR3 DNA follows: TGCGCCAGCAGCATCGACAGGGGAAACACCATATATTTT. Its translation: CASSIDRGNTIYF. The V gene is TRBV5-1, the J gene TRBJ1-3; a possible D gene is TRBD1 (6 bases). Looked up from germline, CDR1 is SGHRS and CDR2 is YFSETQ. There are 13 residues in the CDR3. V shed 4 bases and J shed 4 bases, with 9 bases lying between them.

This clonotype came up many times. V usage is TRBV7-8 and J usage is TRBJ2-1; no firm D call. CDR3 length equals 12 residues. In germline, CDR1 is SGHVS, CDR2 FQNEAQ. V was pared by 6 bases and J by 9 bases, with 12 bases between. The chain's CDR3 is CASSPGPVEQFF. The CDR3 DNA is TGTGCCAGCAGTCCCGGCCCAGTTGAGCAGTTCTTC.

The rearrangement links TRBV15 to TRBJ2-7; TRBD2 matches 9 bases. Germline CDR1 LNHNV, CDR2 YYDKDF (reference sequence). This CDR3 has 15 residues. Trimming cost V 4 bases and J 5 bases; bases outside gene matches: 9. The CDR3 protein is CATSNGLASTDEQYF. The DNA for the CDR3 is TGTGCCACCAGCAACGGACTAGCGAGTACGGACGAGCAGTACTTC. Full variable domain (remainder filled in from reference TRBV15 and TRBJ2-7): DAMVIQNPRYQVTQFGKPVTLSCSQTLNHNVMYWYQQKSSQAPKLLFHYYDKDFNNEADTPDNFQSRRPNTSFCFLDIRSPGLGDTAMYLCATSNGLASTDEQYFGPGTRLTVT.

In its sample, this clonotype was seen many times. This chain links TRBV29-1 with TRBJ1-1; the D is unclear. The CDR3 contains 11 residues. With 5 bases removed from V and 1 base from J, the gap between germline ends came to 5 bases. Germline assignment: CDR1 SQVTM and CDR2 ANQGSEA. DNA for the CDR3: TGCAGCGTTTCAAGGAACACTGAAGCTTTCTTT. Protein product: CSVSRNTEAFF.

The gene calls are TRBV9 and TRBJ2-7; TRBD1 might be the D (6 bases). Germline V gene data show CDR1 as SGDLS and CDR2 as YYNGEE. V was pared by 0 bases and J by 3 bases, with 13 bases between. This CDR3 is 15 amino acids long. CDR3 DNA sequence: TGTGCCAGCAGCGTAGGCAGGGGCGATGGCTACGAGCAGTACTTC. This translates into CASSVGRGDGYEQYF.

In this sample, this clonotype turned up a few times. The chain is built from TRBV6-5 and TRBJ2-4, with D perhaps TRBD2 (5 bases). The CDR3 is 16 amino acids. Germline loops: CDR1 MNHEY, CDR2 SVGAGI. Trimming shortened V by 0 bases and J by 0 bases, and 9 bases separated the two germline ends. CDR3 in amino acids: CASSYSGVIAKNIQYF. The CDR3 DNA follows: TGTGCCAGCAGTTACTCGGGAGTTATAGCCAAAAACATTCAGTACTTC.

This clonotype was observed a few times. The chain combines TRBV6-6 with TRBJ2-5, with TRBD1 as a possible D gene (5 bases). This CDR3 is 14 amino acids long. Germline values: CDR1 MNHNY, CDR2 SVGAGI (reference sequence). V was cut by 0 bases and J by 2 bases, with 7 bases left in between. The CDR3 DNA reads as TGTGCCAGCAGTTACTCGCCAGGGCAAGAGACCCAGTACTTC. Protein sequence: CASSYSPGQETQYF.